This TCR beta chain is drawn from a study of T cell responses to AZD1222 COVID-19 vaccine. Study context: Researchers grouped second doses given at about 4 or about 12 weeks into one pool. Study-wide results and caveats: Within unmutated variant regions lay the reported targets of nearly half of spike-specific TCRs. Mostly white British, mostly female donors; authors suggested clonal diversity may be underestimated.

Repertoires were generated with immunoSEQ multiplex PCR, while TCRdb's copy carries only in-frame clones and drops some. Here the sample spans tens of thousands of clones, roughly nine tenths being singletons. CDR1 SGHAT and CDR2 FQDESV come from the germline V gene (reference sequence). The CDR3 loop spans 13 amino acids. V lost 8 bases to trimming and J lost 4 bases, with 14 bases between them. In this sample, this clone turned up once. Its antigen is currently unknown. The TCR was taken from an adult in good health. The sequencing used peripheral blood, collected on day 0 of AZD1222 vaccination. The chain joins TRBV11-1 to TRBJ1-1; D gene unclear. The CDR3 here is CASSRGDGTEAFF. In DNA, the CDR3 is TGTGCCAGCTCCCGAGGTGATGGCACTGAAGCTTTCTTT.